Shown below are 29 T cell receptor beta chains from a single sample sequenced in a study of siplizumab effects on memory and regulatory T cells. The repertoire was sequenced with immunoSEQ multiplex PCR; TCRdb's copy has only in-frame clones and lacks some. This sample has around 120,000 clones; around 94% occur once, and the top ten carry under 2%. Input material: non-Treg CD4+ T cells sorted from blood. The receptors originated from a human donor in good health.

The chain employs TRBV11-3 and TRBJ2-5; no definite D call. The CDR3 loop spans 14 amino acids. The V gene lost 1 base and the J gene lost 0 bases, with 6 bases spanning the gap. CDR1 is SGHNT and CDR2 is YENEEA in the germline V gene. CDR3 nucleotide sequence: TGTGCCAGCAGCTTAGGTGGGAACCAAGAGACCCAGTACTTC. Its translation: CASSLGGNQETQYF. Using reference TRBV11-3 and TRBJ2-5 for the parts outside the CDR3, the full variable domain is EAGVVQSPRYKIIEKKQPVAFWCNPISGHNTLYWYLQNLGQGPELLIRYENEEAVDDSQLPKDRFSAERLKGVDSTLKIQPAELGDSAVYLCASSLGGNQETQYFGPGTRLLVL.

This chain links TRBV4-1 with TRBJ1-1; 10 bases align to TRBD1. V was clipped by 6 bases and J by 4 bases; unmatched bases: 8. The CDR3 spans 15 residues. CDR1 MGHRA and CDR2 YSYEKL come from the germline V gene. The CDR3 DNA reads TGCGCCAGCAGAAGACAGGGGGCCCTTGGCACTGAAGCTTTCTTT. It is translated as CASRRQGALGTEAFF.

This chain connects TRBV9 to TRBJ1-4; the match to TRBD1 covers 9 bases. V shed 5 bases and J 8 bases; nucleotides not matched to a gene: 7. CDR1 is SGDLS, CDR2 YYNGEE, per germline. This CDR3 region has 14 residues. The CDR3 region has the DNA TGTGCCAGCAGTGGACAGGGGCACGTAGAAAAACTGTTTTTT. Protein: CASSGQGHVEKLFF.

V and J are TRBV4-2 and TRBJ1-1; D gene unclear. The CDR3 contains 14 residues. CDR1 is LGHNA and CDR2 is YNFKEQ in the germline V gene. V dropped 0 bases and J dropped 1 base, with 6 bases sitting between them. CDR3 sequence reads: CASSQELQNTEAFF. The CDR3 bases are TGTGCCAGCAGCCAAGAACTACAGAACACTGAAGCTTTCTTT.

This sequence joins TRBV4-1 and TRBJ2-1; D not resolved. V was pared by 2 bases and J by 3 bases, with 11 bases between. Germline CDR1 is MGHRA and CDR2 is YSYEKL. The CDR3 consists of 15 residues. CDR3 in amino acids: CASSQQVLLYNEQFF. The CDR3 DNA reads TGCGCCAGCAGCCAACAGGTTTTACTCTACAATGAGCAGTTCTTC.

This chain connects TRBV9 to TRBJ1-1; 7 bases agree with TRBD1. The CDR3 has 14 amino acids. Looked up from germline, CDR1 is SGDLS and CDR2 is YYNGEE. Unmatched junction bases numbered 1, after V lost 2 bases and J lost 0 bases. The chain's CDR3 is CASSVTGLNTEAFF. The CDR3 DNA sequence: TGTGCCAGCAGCGTGACAGGGTTGAACACTGAAGCTTTCTTT.

CDR3 sequence reads: CASSVRAQGDNEKLFF. The CDR3, as DNA: TGTGCCAGCAGCGTGAGGGCCCAGGGGGATAATGAAAAACTGTTTTTT. The rearrangement uses TRBV6-6 and TRBJ1-4; TRBD1 aligns across 7 bases. J was trimmed by 4 bases and V by 6 bases; bases with no gene match: 11. Germline V CDR1 and CDR2: MNHNY, SVGAGI (reference sequence). CDR3 length: 16 residues.

J is TRBJ2-1 and V is TRBV12-5; 9 bases agree with TRBD1. CDR3 length: 14 residues. V gave up 5 bases and J gave up 7 bases; unmatched junction bases: 6. The V gene's germline CDR1 is LGHNT and CDR2 FRNRAP. The CDR3 here is CASGLGTGRNEQFF. In DNA form, the CDR3 reads TGTGCTAGTGGTCTCGGGACAGGGCGGAATGAGCAGTTCTTC.

The V call is TRBV10-3, the J call TRBJ2-3; no firm D call. The germline V gene has CDR1 ENHRY and CDR2 SYGVKD. V gave up 3 bases and J gave up 1 base, with 2 bases separating them. The CDR3 totals 12 residues. CDR3 sequence reads: CAISDRTDTQYF. CDR3 DNA: TGTGCCATCAGTGACCGCACAGATACGCAGTATTTT.

A remark on this clone: This sample includes further DNA sequences coding for the same CDR3. The CDR3 protein is CASSLGQYTDTQYF. The CDR3 bases are TGCGCCAGCAGCTTGGGCCAGTACACAGATACGCAGTATTTT. The chain recombines TRBV5-1 with TRBJ2-3; D gene unclear. With 0 bases removed from V and 2 bases from J, the gap between germline ends came to 7 bases. This CDR3 spans 14 amino acids. The germline V gene has CDR1 SGHRS and CDR2 YFSETQ.

This clone was seen a single time. The chain carries TRBV27 and TRBJ1-6; D is uncertain. Germline V gene sequence: CDR1 MNHEY, CDR2 SMNVEV (reference sequence). V dropped 2 bases and J dropped 5 bases, with 7 bases sitting between them. The CDR3 covers 14 residues. CDR3 nucleotide sequence: TGTGCCAGCAGTTTAAGGCCAGATAATTCACCCCTCCACTTT. Protein: CASSLRPDNSPLHF.

This rearrangement joins TRBV5-5 to TRBJ2-3, with 10 bases identical to TRBD1. CDR3 length: 15 residues. After removal of 3 bases from V and 4 bases from J, the junction contained 5 bases not matched to a gene. Germline loops: CDR1 SGHKS, CDR2 YYEKEE (reference sequence). CDR3 sequence: CASSYDRGRADTQYF. CDR3 coding DNA: TGTGCCAGCAGCTACGACAGGGGGCGGGCAGATACGCAGTATTTT.

V usage is TRBV30 and J usage is TRBJ1-5; no reliable D call. V lost 2 bases, J lost 1 base, and 9 bases lay in between. The length of the CDR3 is 14 residues. Germline CDR1 and CDR2: GTSNPN and SVGIG (reference sequence). CDR3 nucleotide sequence: TGTGCCTGGAGTCCAGGCTGGAGCAATCAGCCCCAGCATTTT. This sequence encodes CAWSPGWSNQPQHF.

The chain couples TRBV6-6 to TRBJ1-2; D gene ambiguous. The germline V gene encodes CDR1 MNHNY and CDR2 SVGAGI (reference sequence). There are 14 residues in the CDR3. Trimming removed 7 bases at V and 5 bases at J, with 17 bases between. Here the CDR3 DNA reads TGTGCCAGCACCTCAAATACGGCTGCTTATGGCTACACCTTC. Amino acids: CASTSNTAAYGYTF.

The V gene is TRBV10-1, the J gene TRBJ2-1; 9 bases fit TRBD1. Per germline, CDR1 WNHNN and CDR2 SYGVQD (reference sequence). The ends lost 4 bases at V and 7 bases at J; junction bases unmatched: 5. This CDR3 is 14 amino acids long. DNA for the CDR3: TGCGCCAGCAGTGGGGACAGGGTCGGGAATGAGCAGTTCTTC. This encodes CASSGDRVGNEQFF.

The chain recombines TRBV28 with TRBJ1-1; perhaps TRBD1 as D (5 bases). The CDR3 runs 12 residues. Germline V gives CDR1 MDHEN, CDR2 SYDVKM. V lost 1 base to trimming and J lost 11 bases, with 11 bases between them. The CDR3 loop is CASSLLGPGAFF. The DNA of the CDR3 is TGTGCCAGCAGTTTATTGGGGCCTGGGGCTTTCTTT.

Note on this clone: The sample has other DNA sequences that encode this CDR3 too. The chain has TRBV7-2 and TRBJ1-1, with no clear D. The germline V and J ends were trimmed by 1 base and 8 bases, with 17 bases remaining between them. Germline V CDR1 and CDR2: SGHTA, FQGNSA. CDR3 length: 15 residues. The CDR3 reads CASSLDGGRAQEAFF. CDR3 nucleotide sequence: TGTGCCAGCAGCTTAGACGGTGGGCGAGCCCAGGAAGCTTTCTTT.

CDR3 sequence: CASSLTSVVFGELFF. CDR3 nucleotide sequence: TGTGCCAGCAGCTTGACCAGCGTTGTTTTCGGGGAGCTGTTTTTT. This chain links TRBV5-4 with TRBJ2-2; D is unresolved. The CDR3 is 15 residues long. CDR1 and CDR2 (germline): SGHNT, YYREEE (reference sequence). Trimming removed 1 base at V and 7 bases at J, with 14 bases between.

The chain recombines TRBV18 with TRBJ2-7; 9 bases match TRBD1. The CDR3 sequence is 16 residues long. V shed 5 bases and J 4 bases; nucleotides not matched to a gene: 12. The V gene's germline CDR1 is KGHSH and CDR2 LQKENI. This CDR3 is CASSSGTGTGWYEQYF. The DNA of the CDR3 is TGTGCCAGCTCATCTGGTACCGGGACAGGGTGGTACGAGCAGTACTTC. The variable domain in full, completed from reference TRBV18 and TRBJ2-7, reads NAGVMQNPRHLVRRRGQEARLRCSPMKGHSHVYWYRQLPEEGLKFMVYLQKENIIDESGMPKERFSAEFPKEGPSILRIQQVVRGDSAAYFCASSSGTGTGWYEQYFGPGTRLTVT.

V and J are TRBV2 and TRBJ1-5; TRBD1 might be the D (6 bases). This CDR3 region has 15 residues. Germline V lookup: CDR1 SNHLY, CDR2 FYNNEI. The V end was cut by 5 bases, the J end by 7 bases, with 18 bases between. CDR3 sequence: CASSLGGGAGQPQHF. The CDR3 DNA follows: TGTGCCAGCAGTTTAGGGGGGGGAGCGGGACAGCCCCAGCATTTT.

This clone was seen a handful of times. The V and J genes are TRBV10-1 and TRBJ2-2; no definite D call. Trimming stripped 4 bases from V and 6 bases from J, with 6 bases between. Germline V gene data show CDR1 as WNHNN and CDR2 as SYGVQD (reference sequence). The CDR3 has 12 amino acids. The CDR3 protein is CASSAQAGELFF. Here the CDR3 DNA reads TGCGCCAGCAGTGCTCAGGCCGGGGAGCTGTTTTTT.

J is TRBJ2-5 and V is TRBV11-2; D might be TRBD1 or TRBD2, each matching 5 bases. Germline assignment: CDR1 SGHAT and CDR2 FQNNGV. This CDR3 comprises 15 residues. Trimming shortened V by 3 bases and J by 1 base, and 12 bases separated the two germline ends. The CDR3 sequence: CASSFLGRSQETQYF. In DNA, the CDR3 is TGTGCCAGCAGCTTCCTGGGACGGAGCCAAGAGACCCAGTACTTC.

This clone was observed once. The chain joins TRBV2 to TRBJ2-7; the D gene is possibly TRBD1 (6 bases). V was pared by 3 bases and J by 0 bases, with 12 bases between. Germline V lookup: CDR1 SNHLY, CDR2 FYNNEI. The CDR3 length is 15 residues. This CDR3 is CASSDLLDSSYEQYF. CDR3 nucleotide sequence: TGTGCCAGCAGTGATCTCTTGGACAGCTCCTACGAGCAGTACTTC.

In the case of this clone: Different DNA sequences within this sample yield the same CDR3. The chain uses TRBV7-2 and TRBJ1-1; the D is unclear. V gave up 5 bases and J gave up 1 base, with 8 bases separating them. The CDR3 consists of 13 residues. Germline V CDR1 and CDR2: SGHTA, FQGNSA. The CDR3 DNA sequence: TGTGCCAGCAGCCCCCAAGGGAACACTGAAGCTTTCTTT. Its protein product is CASSPQGNTEAFF. The full variable domain, in which reference TRBV7-2 and TRBJ1-1 provide the parts outside the CDR3, is GAGVSQSPSNKVTEKGKDVELRCDPISGHTALYWYRQSLGQGLEFLIYFQGNSAPDKSGLPSDRFSAERTGGSVSTLTIQRTQQEDSAVYLCASSPQGNTEAFFGQGTRLTVV.

The rearrangement joins TRBV7-2 to TRBJ2-2; a weak D match, TRBD1 (5 bases). In germline, CDR1 is SGHTA, CDR2 FQGNSA. The CDR3 runs 17 residues. V lost 5 bases and J lost 4, with 20 bases in between. CDR3 sequence: CASSRDSGLSFTGELFF. The CDR3 DNA reads as TGTGCCAGCAGCCGTGATTCAGGGCTCTCTTTCACCGGGGAGCTGTTTTTT. Complete variable domain (other parts from reference TRBV7-2 and TRBJ2-2): GAGVSQSPSNKVTEKGKDVELRCDPISGHTALYWYRQSLGQGLEFLIYFQGNSAPDKSGLPSDRFSAERTGGSVSTLTIQRTQQEDSAVYLCASSRDSGLSFTGELFFGEGSRLTVL.

This rearrangement joins TRBV19 to TRBJ1-2; D not resolved. Trimming removed 7 bases at V and 1 base at J, with 10 bases between. The CDR3 consists of 13 residues. Germline V gene sequence: CDR1 LNHDA, CDR2 SQIVND (reference sequence). CDR3 amino acids: CASTRTLNYGYTF. The DNA of the CDR3 is TGTGCCAGTACCCGGACCCTTAACTATGGCTACACCTTC.

The chain has TRBV5-4 and TRBJ2-4; D possibly uses TRBD1 or TRBD2 (5 bases each). In germline, CDR1 is SGHNT, CDR2 YYREEE (reference sequence). The CDR3 loop spans 15 amino acids. Trimming stripped 4 bases from V and 8 bases from J, with 19 bases between. The chain's CDR3 is CASSDPGRAADIQYF. CDR3 DNA: TGTGCCAGCAGCGACCCGGGACGGGCCGCGGACATTCAGTACTTC.

Only one count was recorded for this clone. This chain uses TRBV5-6 with TRBJ2-3; TRBD1 might be the D (6 bases). The CDR3 totals 14 residues. Germline V CDR1 and CDR2: SGHDT, YYEEEE. Trimming removed 0 bases at V and 2 bases at J, with 7 bases between. CDR3 sequence reads: CASSLAGDTDTQYF. The CDR3 nucleotides read TGTGCCAGCAGCTTGGCAGGGGACACAGATACGCAGTATTTT.

V is TRBV7-2 and J is TRBJ1-2; D is unresolved. This CDR3 has 12 amino acids. Germline CDR1 reads SGHTA; CDR2 reads FQGNSA. Trimming took off 5 bases at V and 4 bases at J, with 8 bases between the two ends. CDR3 region: CASSLDAYGYTF. CDR3 sequence (DNA): TGTGCCAGCAGCCTCGACGCCTATGGCTACACCTTC.